This entry lists 16 T cell receptor beta chains sequenced from one sample in a study of shared clonotypes between healthy human individuals. Sequencing was performed with immunoSEQ multiplex PCR; in TCRdb, only in-frame clones are kept and a portion is missing. Of a few million clones in the sample, approximately 95% were seen once. The sample taken for sequencing was naive CD4+ T cells from PBMCs. As to subset: CD45RA+ positively selected. Receptors originate from a young man in good health. Some clones in this sample may be carry-over from other donors' samples.

The rearrangement joins TRBV19 to TRBJ2-7, with D unresolved. Germline CDR1 reads LNHDA; CDR2 reads SQIVND (reference sequence). The V end lost 2 bases, the J end lost 4 bases, and 9 bases lay between the germline ends. CDR3 length: 13 amino acids. The CDR3 loop reads CASSIRAFYEQYF. The CDR3 coding sequence is TGTGCCAGTAGTATACGTGCCTTTTACGAGCAGTACTTC. Full variable domain (missing parts from reference TRBV19 and TRBJ2-7): DGGITQSPKYLFRKEGQNVTLSCEQNLNHDAMYWYRQDPGQGLRLIYYSQIVNDFQKGDIAEGYSVSREKKESFPLTVTSAQKNPTAFYLCASSIRAFYEQYFGPGTRLTVT.

The rearrangement uses TRBV7-3 and TRBJ2-1; 9 nucleotides align to TRBD2. Germline V gene data show CDR1 as SGHTA and CDR2 as FQGTGA. Trimming cost V 4 bases and J 0 bases; bases outside gene matches: 4. The CDR3 length is 16 residues. CDR3 bases: TGTGCCAGCAGCTCCTTAGCGGGGGCCTCCTACAATGAGCAGTTCTTC. Translation gives CASSSLAGASYNEQFF.

The gene calls are TRBV5-1 and TRBJ2-1; weak D call: TRBD2 (6 bases). V was cut by 6 bases and J by 8 bases, with 21 bases left in between. The length of the CDR3 is 15 residues. CDR1 is SGHRS, CDR2 YFSETQ, per germline. The CDR3 DNA reads as TGCGCCAGCATCCGACTTAGCGGCGATGGAGATGAGCAGTTCTTC. Translation gives CASIRLSGDGDEQFF. The full variable domain, with the rest looked up from reference TRBV5-1 and TRBJ2-1, is KAGVTQTPRYLIKTRGQQVTLSCSPISGHRSVSWYQQTPGQGLQFLFEYFSETQRNKGNFPGRFSGRQFSNSRSEMNVSTLELGDSALYLCASIRLSGDGDEQFFGPGTRLTVL.

V gene TRBV5-4 combines with J gene TRBJ2-3, with D perhaps matching TRBD2 (6 bases). Trimming left V 5 bases short and J 3 bases short, with 13 bases between. This CDR3 has 14 amino acids. Looked up from germline, CDR1 is SGHNT and CDR2 is YYREEE (reference sequence). The CDR3 coding sequence is TGTGCCAGCAGTTACGGGACTGGGACAGATACGCAGTATTTT. Translation: CASSYGTGTDTQYF.

The V and J genes are TRBV7-3 and TRBJ2-3, with TRBD2 identical over 8 bases. The CDR3 extends over 16 amino acids. V lost 2 bases and J lost 4; bases outside the gene matches: 8. Germline-derived CDR1 and CDR2 are SGHTA and FQGTGA. The CDR3 region has the DNA TGTGCCAGCAGCTTAGGTCCGAGCGGGAGTTCAGATACGCAGTATTTT. Residues: CASSLGPSGSSDTQYF.

V and J are TRBV28 and TRBJ2-7, with 12 bases identical to TRBD2. CDR1 and CDR2 from the germline V gene are MDHEN and SYDVKM. The CDR3 runs 16 residues. Germline trimming cut 7 bases from V and 0 bases from J; bases unmatched to any gene: 7. DNA of the CDR3: TGTGCCAGCATCGGTCCGACTAGCGGGAGCTCCTACGAGCAGTACTTC. Its translation: CASIGPTSGSSYEQYF.

This rearrangement joins TRBV28 to TRBJ2-3; 10 bases line up with TRBD1. This CDR3 spans 15 amino acids. Germline lookup yields CDR1 MDHEN and CDR2 SYDVKM. After removal of 7 bases from V and 5 bases from J, the junction contained 9 bases not matched to a gene. The CDR3 here is CASMHGGTGVDTQYF. CDR3 sequence (DNA): TGTGCCAGCATGCATGGGGGGACAGGGGTAGATACGCAGTATTTT. The complete variable domain, with remaining parts taken from reference TRBV28 and TRBJ2-3, reads DVKVTQSSRYLVKRTGEKVFLECVQDMDHENMFWYRQDPGLGLRLIYFSYDVKMKEKGDIPEGYSVSREKKERFSLILESASTNQTSMYLCASMHGGTGVDTQYFGPGTRLTVL.

Comments on this clone: The same CDR3 can be traced to other DNA sequences in this sample. This sequence joins TRBV5-1 and TRBJ1-3; no clear D gene. Trimming took off 4 bases at V and 2 bases at J, with 4 bases between the two ends. This CDR3 has 12 amino acids. Germline lookup yields CDR1 SGHRS and CDR2 YFSETQ. Here the CDR3 DNA reads TGCGCCAGCAGCAGCCCTGGAAACACCATATATTTT. Residues: CASSSPGNTIYF.

The gene calls are TRBV7-9 and TRBJ2-5; D may correspond to TRBD1 or TRBD2 (5 bases each). From germline, CDR1 is SEHNR and CDR2 FQNEAQ (reference sequence). Between the trimmed V and J ends, which lost 0 bases and 5 bases, there was a span of 13 bases. The CDR3 runs 15 residues. DNA of the CDR3: TGTGCCAGCAGCTTAGCTACCGGGGCCACGGAGACCCAGTACTTC. This encodes CASSLATGATETQYF.

The chain is built from TRBV11-2 and TRBJ2-3; D not certain. The ends were cut back, 1 base at V and 2 bases at J, with 13 bases in the middle. The CDR3 has 16 amino acids. CDR1 is SGHAT and CDR2 is FQNNGV in the germline V gene. DNA for the CDR3: TGTGCCAGCAGCTTAGGAGGTAGCAGGATCACAGATACGCAGTATTTT. The encoded protein is CASSLGGSRITDTQYF.

V and J are TRBV10-3 and TRBJ2-3; 10 bases are a match to TRBD2. With V trimmed by 3 bases and J by 7 bases, 28 bases remained unmatched. Germline values: CDR1 ENHRY, CDR2 SYGVKD. The CDR3 sequence is 22 residues long. The CDR3 sequence: CAISEEGRLAGDLPNRRHTQYF. The DNA for the CDR3 is TGTGCCATCAGTGAAGAGGGAAGGCTAGCGGGAGACTTGCCCAATCGACGTCATACGCAGTATTTT.

This sequence joins TRBV2 and TRBJ2-2; tentatively, D is TRBD1 (5 bases). Looked up from germline, CDR1 is SNHLY and CDR2 is FYNNEI. CDR3 length: 14 amino acids. V was trimmed by 7 bases and J by 1 base, leaving 10 bases between them. The CDR3 here is CASKATVNTGELFF. CDR3 bases: TGTGCCAGCAAGGCGACAGTGAACACCGGGGAGCTGTTTTTT.

In its sample, this clone was seen once. The chain is built from TRBV7-3 and TRBJ2-5; 7 nucleotides agree with TRBD2. The CDR3 runs 14 residues. The ends lost 4 bases at V and 5 bases at J; junction bases unmatched: 7. Germline V lookup: CDR1 SGHTA, CDR2 FQGTGA. The CDR3 spells CASSSTSFGETQYF. The CDR3 DNA follows: TGTGCCAGCAGCTCGACTAGCTTTGGGGAGACCCAGTACTTC.

The chain carries TRBV7-8 and TRBJ1-1, with 9 bases lining up with TRBD1. Per germline, CDR1 SGHVS and CDR2 FQNEAQ. The CDR3 runs to 12 residues. The ends lost 5 bases at V and 10 bases at J; junction bases unmatched: 5. In DNA, the CDR3 is TGTGCCAGCAGCATGGGACAGGGCTCAGCTTTCTTT. Translating gives CASSMGQGSAFF.

V gene TRBV6-5 combines with J gene TRBJ2-5; 7 positions match TRBD1. V shed 2 bases, J shed 4 bases, and the junction held 1 base outside the gene matches. The length of the CDR3 is 13 residues. CDR1 and CDR2 (germline): MNHEY, SVGAGI. CDR3 sequence (DNA): TGTGCCAGCAGTTACAGGGGGCGAGAGACCCAGTACTTC. This encodes CASSYRGRETQYF.

This chain links TRBV15 with TRBJ1-3; D uncertain. The germline V gene has CDR1 LNHNV and CDR2 YYDKDF (reference sequence). Trimming removed 4 bases at V and 1 base at J, with 2 bases between. The CDR3 totals 12 residues. For the CDR3, the DNA is TGTGCCACCAGCATATCTGGAAACACCATATATTTT. It encodes CATSISGNTIYF.